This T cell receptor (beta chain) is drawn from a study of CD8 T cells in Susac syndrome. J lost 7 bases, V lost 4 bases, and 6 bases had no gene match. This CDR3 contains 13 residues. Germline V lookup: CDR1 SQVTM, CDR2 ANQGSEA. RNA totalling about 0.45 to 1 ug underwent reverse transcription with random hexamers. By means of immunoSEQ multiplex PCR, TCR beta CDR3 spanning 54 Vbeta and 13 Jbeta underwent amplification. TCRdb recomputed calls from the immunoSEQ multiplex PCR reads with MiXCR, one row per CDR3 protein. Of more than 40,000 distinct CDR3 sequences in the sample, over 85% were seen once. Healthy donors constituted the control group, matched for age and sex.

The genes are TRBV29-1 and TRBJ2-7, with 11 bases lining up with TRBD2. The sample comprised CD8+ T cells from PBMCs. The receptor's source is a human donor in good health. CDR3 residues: CSVVLAGALEQYF. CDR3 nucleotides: TGCAGCGTTGTACTAGCGGGAGCCCTGGAGCAGTACTTC.